Listed below are T cell receptor beta chains from one sample, sequenced in a study of cytomegalovirus exposure and HLA in healthy donors. Clones were read by immunoSEQ multiplex PCR, and TCRdb kept only the in-frame ones, dropping some. The sample shows under 110,000 clones, around three quarters of them seen only once. What was sequenced was PBMCs. The receptors originated from a man aged 40-49 years in good health and CMV-seronegative. CDR3s include the opening cysteine and the closing phenylalanine or tryptophan. The D gene is left open where the match is weak. Expanded clones are given a class, and other clones once, few, many or no size at all.

J gene | D gene | clone size | V gene | CDR3 protein | CDR3 DNA
TRBJ2-7 | TRBD1 | . | TRBV5-4 | CASSSGQGMREQYF | TGTGCCAGCAGCTCGGGACAGGGAATGAGGGAGCAGTACTTC
TRBJ2-3 | TRBD1 | . | TRBV11-2 | CASSPGRGRIDTQYF | TGTGCCAGCAGTCCTGGAAGGGGGCGGATAGATACGCAGTATTTT
TRBJ1-3 | . | . | TRBV6-5 | CASTGASGNTIYF | TGTGCCAGCACAGGGGCGAGCGGAAACACCATATATTTT
TRBJ2-1 | TRBD2 | . | TRBV5-8 | CASSLLAGGVDEQFF | TGTGCCAGCAGCTTACTAGCGGGGGGGGTGGATGAGCAGTTCTTC
TRBJ2-5 | . | once | TRBV28 | CASSTPSGTQYF | TGTGCCAGCAGTACCCCCTCGGGGACCCAGTACTTC
TRBJ2-3 | TRBD2 | . | TRBV28 | CASILAGGDSTQYF | TGTGCCAGCATCCTAGCGGGGGGTGATAGTACGCAGTATTTT
TRBJ1-5 | . | . | TRBV7-9 | CASSLVEGLGPSNQPQHF | TGTGCCAGCAGCTTAGTGGAGGGCCTGGGACCGAGCAATCAGCCCCAGCATTTT
TRBJ1-1 | TRBD1 | . | TRBV9 | CASSATGQGNTEAFF | TGTGCCAGCAGCGCGACAGGACAGGGGAACACTGAAGCTTTCTTT
TRBJ1-1 | . | . | TRBV6-5 | CASSPRTVMNTEAFF | TGTGCCAGCAGTCCCAGGACAGTTATGAACACTGAAGCTTTCTTT
TRBJ2-3 | . | . | TRBV4-3 | CASSQESDRNYASTDTQYF | TGCGCCAGCAGCCAAGAAAGTGACAGGAATTACGCTAGCACAGATACGCAGTATTTT
TRBJ2-3 | TRBD2 | . | TRBV18 | CASSPPGTSGTDTQYF | TGTGCCAGCTCACCACCAGGGACTAGCGGCACAGATACGCAGTATTTT
TRBJ1-2 | TRBD1 | . | TRBV5-1 | CASSTIDRGYGYTF | TGCGCCAGCAGCACCATAGACAGGGGCTATGGCTACACCTTC
TRBJ2-3 | . | . | TRBV28 | CASSRTYGPTDTQYF | TGTGCCAGCAGTAGGACTTACGGACCCACAGATACGCAGTATTTT
TRBJ2-7 | TRBD1 | . | TRBV29-1 | CSPSSQTTGFYEQYF | TGCAGCCCAAGCTCTCAAACGACAGGGTTCTACGAGCAGTACTTC
TRBJ2-3 | TRBD2 | . | TRBV27 | CASTTRRGGADTQYF | TGTGCCAGCACGACCCGGCGGGGGGGGGCAGATACGCAGTATTTT
TRBJ1-5 | . | . | TRBV6-6 | CASSQRGKQPQHF | TGTGCCAGCAGCCAAAGGGGTAAGCAGCCCCAGCATTTT
TRBJ2-7 | . | . | TRBV10-3 | CAIMGSSYEQYF | TGTGCCATCATGGGCAGCTCCTACGAGCAGTACTTC
TRBJ1-2 | . | . | TRBV7-9 | CASSLTGLYGYTF | TGTGCCAGCAGCTTAACTGGTCTCTATGGCTACACCTTC
TRBJ2-1 | . | . | TRBV4-2 | CASSQDIWRGYDEQFF | TGTGCCAGCAGCCAAGATATCTGGCGGGGTTATGATGAGCAGTTCTTC
TRBJ2-2 | TRBD2 | . | TRBV6-6 | CASSYGLAGGTGELFF | TGTGCCAGCAGTTACGGGCTAGCGGGGGGGACCGGGGAGCTGTTTTTT
TRBJ1-2 | TRBD1 | . | TRBV11-2 | CASSLDQVTGYGYTF | TGTGCCAGCAGCTTAGATCAAGTGACAGGGTATGGCTACACCTTC
TRBJ2-1 | . | . | TRBV28 | CASSLLGHSYNEQFF | TGTGCCAGCAGCTTACTAGGTCACTCCTACAATGAGCAGTTCTTC
TRBJ2-3 | TRBD2 | . | TRBV7-6 | CASSRISGGPPDTQYF | TGTGCCAGCAGCCGTATTAGCGGGGGGCCCCCCGATACGCAGTATTTT
TRBJ2-5 | TRBD1 | . | TRBV19 | CASSIVTGGGQETQYF | TGTGCCAGTAGTATTGTGACAGGGGGGGGGCAAGAGACCCAGTACTTC
TRBJ1-1 | . | few | TRBV27 | CASSPTPRRVGQAFF | TGTGCCAGCAGTCCCACTCCCCGCAGGGTAGGCCAAGCTTTCTTT
TRBJ2-2 | . | . | TRBV27 | CASSFTGYTGELFF | TGTGCCAGCAGTTTTACGGGGTACACCGGGGAGCTGTTTTTT
TRBJ1-1 | . | . | TRBV30 | CAWMGAGNTEAFF | TGTGCCTGGATGGGGGCTGGAAACACTGAAGCTTTCTTT
TRBJ1-2 | TRBD1 | once | TRBV30 | CAWSTNIRDRSGYTF | TGTGCCTGGAGTACGAACATCCGGGACAGATCTGGCTACACCTTC
TRBJ1-1 | . | once | TRBV11-2 | CASSLGAGRDAFF | TGTGCCAGCAGCTTAGGGGCAGGGAGGGACGCTTTCTTT
TRBJ1-2 | TRBD1 | . | TRBV4-2 | CASSQVGRGHGYTF | TGTGCCAGCAGCCAAGTGGGCAGGGGGCATGGCTACACCTTC
TRBJ1-1 | . | . | TRBV4-1 | CASSQEGGVGMNTEAFF | TGCGCCAGCAGCCAAGAAGGGGGTGTTGGAATGAACACTGAAGCTTTCTTT
TRBJ1-1 | . | . | TRBV18 | CASSARPTGGTEAFF | TGTGCCAGCTCGGCGAGGCCGACAGGTGGCACTGAAGCTTTCTTT
TRBJ1-5 | . | . | TRBV7-9 | CASSSGGSNQPQHF | TGTGCCAGCAGCTCCGGGGGGAGCAATCAGCCCCAGCATTTT
TRBJ1-6 | TRBD1 | once | TRBV27 | CASSSPSQGADNSPLHF | TGTGCCAGCAGTTCCCCCAGCCAGGGGGCTGATAATTCCCCCCTCCACTTT
TRBJ1-6 | . | . | TRBV5-1 | CASSLVSPPNSPLHF | TGCGCCAGCAGCTTGGTGTCTCCTCCTAATTCACCCCTCCACTTT
TRBJ1-4 | . | . | TRBV28 | CASSLLQGGTEKLFF | TGTGCCAGCAGTCTCCTACAGGGTGGCACTGAAAAACTGTTTTTT
TRBJ1-1 | TRBD1 | . | TRBV5-1 | CASSSSTGGEAFF | TGCGCCAGCAGCTCTTCGACAGGGGGGGAAGCTTTCTTT
TRBJ2-3 | TRBD1 | . | TRBV27 | CASSFIPPGQGIRGDTQYF | TGTGCCAGCAGTTTTATCCCACCGGGACAGGGAATCCGGGGAGATACGCAGTATTTT
TRBJ2-3 | . | once | TRBV9 | CASSVEDTQYF | TGTGCCAGCAGCGTGGAGGATACGCAGTATTTT